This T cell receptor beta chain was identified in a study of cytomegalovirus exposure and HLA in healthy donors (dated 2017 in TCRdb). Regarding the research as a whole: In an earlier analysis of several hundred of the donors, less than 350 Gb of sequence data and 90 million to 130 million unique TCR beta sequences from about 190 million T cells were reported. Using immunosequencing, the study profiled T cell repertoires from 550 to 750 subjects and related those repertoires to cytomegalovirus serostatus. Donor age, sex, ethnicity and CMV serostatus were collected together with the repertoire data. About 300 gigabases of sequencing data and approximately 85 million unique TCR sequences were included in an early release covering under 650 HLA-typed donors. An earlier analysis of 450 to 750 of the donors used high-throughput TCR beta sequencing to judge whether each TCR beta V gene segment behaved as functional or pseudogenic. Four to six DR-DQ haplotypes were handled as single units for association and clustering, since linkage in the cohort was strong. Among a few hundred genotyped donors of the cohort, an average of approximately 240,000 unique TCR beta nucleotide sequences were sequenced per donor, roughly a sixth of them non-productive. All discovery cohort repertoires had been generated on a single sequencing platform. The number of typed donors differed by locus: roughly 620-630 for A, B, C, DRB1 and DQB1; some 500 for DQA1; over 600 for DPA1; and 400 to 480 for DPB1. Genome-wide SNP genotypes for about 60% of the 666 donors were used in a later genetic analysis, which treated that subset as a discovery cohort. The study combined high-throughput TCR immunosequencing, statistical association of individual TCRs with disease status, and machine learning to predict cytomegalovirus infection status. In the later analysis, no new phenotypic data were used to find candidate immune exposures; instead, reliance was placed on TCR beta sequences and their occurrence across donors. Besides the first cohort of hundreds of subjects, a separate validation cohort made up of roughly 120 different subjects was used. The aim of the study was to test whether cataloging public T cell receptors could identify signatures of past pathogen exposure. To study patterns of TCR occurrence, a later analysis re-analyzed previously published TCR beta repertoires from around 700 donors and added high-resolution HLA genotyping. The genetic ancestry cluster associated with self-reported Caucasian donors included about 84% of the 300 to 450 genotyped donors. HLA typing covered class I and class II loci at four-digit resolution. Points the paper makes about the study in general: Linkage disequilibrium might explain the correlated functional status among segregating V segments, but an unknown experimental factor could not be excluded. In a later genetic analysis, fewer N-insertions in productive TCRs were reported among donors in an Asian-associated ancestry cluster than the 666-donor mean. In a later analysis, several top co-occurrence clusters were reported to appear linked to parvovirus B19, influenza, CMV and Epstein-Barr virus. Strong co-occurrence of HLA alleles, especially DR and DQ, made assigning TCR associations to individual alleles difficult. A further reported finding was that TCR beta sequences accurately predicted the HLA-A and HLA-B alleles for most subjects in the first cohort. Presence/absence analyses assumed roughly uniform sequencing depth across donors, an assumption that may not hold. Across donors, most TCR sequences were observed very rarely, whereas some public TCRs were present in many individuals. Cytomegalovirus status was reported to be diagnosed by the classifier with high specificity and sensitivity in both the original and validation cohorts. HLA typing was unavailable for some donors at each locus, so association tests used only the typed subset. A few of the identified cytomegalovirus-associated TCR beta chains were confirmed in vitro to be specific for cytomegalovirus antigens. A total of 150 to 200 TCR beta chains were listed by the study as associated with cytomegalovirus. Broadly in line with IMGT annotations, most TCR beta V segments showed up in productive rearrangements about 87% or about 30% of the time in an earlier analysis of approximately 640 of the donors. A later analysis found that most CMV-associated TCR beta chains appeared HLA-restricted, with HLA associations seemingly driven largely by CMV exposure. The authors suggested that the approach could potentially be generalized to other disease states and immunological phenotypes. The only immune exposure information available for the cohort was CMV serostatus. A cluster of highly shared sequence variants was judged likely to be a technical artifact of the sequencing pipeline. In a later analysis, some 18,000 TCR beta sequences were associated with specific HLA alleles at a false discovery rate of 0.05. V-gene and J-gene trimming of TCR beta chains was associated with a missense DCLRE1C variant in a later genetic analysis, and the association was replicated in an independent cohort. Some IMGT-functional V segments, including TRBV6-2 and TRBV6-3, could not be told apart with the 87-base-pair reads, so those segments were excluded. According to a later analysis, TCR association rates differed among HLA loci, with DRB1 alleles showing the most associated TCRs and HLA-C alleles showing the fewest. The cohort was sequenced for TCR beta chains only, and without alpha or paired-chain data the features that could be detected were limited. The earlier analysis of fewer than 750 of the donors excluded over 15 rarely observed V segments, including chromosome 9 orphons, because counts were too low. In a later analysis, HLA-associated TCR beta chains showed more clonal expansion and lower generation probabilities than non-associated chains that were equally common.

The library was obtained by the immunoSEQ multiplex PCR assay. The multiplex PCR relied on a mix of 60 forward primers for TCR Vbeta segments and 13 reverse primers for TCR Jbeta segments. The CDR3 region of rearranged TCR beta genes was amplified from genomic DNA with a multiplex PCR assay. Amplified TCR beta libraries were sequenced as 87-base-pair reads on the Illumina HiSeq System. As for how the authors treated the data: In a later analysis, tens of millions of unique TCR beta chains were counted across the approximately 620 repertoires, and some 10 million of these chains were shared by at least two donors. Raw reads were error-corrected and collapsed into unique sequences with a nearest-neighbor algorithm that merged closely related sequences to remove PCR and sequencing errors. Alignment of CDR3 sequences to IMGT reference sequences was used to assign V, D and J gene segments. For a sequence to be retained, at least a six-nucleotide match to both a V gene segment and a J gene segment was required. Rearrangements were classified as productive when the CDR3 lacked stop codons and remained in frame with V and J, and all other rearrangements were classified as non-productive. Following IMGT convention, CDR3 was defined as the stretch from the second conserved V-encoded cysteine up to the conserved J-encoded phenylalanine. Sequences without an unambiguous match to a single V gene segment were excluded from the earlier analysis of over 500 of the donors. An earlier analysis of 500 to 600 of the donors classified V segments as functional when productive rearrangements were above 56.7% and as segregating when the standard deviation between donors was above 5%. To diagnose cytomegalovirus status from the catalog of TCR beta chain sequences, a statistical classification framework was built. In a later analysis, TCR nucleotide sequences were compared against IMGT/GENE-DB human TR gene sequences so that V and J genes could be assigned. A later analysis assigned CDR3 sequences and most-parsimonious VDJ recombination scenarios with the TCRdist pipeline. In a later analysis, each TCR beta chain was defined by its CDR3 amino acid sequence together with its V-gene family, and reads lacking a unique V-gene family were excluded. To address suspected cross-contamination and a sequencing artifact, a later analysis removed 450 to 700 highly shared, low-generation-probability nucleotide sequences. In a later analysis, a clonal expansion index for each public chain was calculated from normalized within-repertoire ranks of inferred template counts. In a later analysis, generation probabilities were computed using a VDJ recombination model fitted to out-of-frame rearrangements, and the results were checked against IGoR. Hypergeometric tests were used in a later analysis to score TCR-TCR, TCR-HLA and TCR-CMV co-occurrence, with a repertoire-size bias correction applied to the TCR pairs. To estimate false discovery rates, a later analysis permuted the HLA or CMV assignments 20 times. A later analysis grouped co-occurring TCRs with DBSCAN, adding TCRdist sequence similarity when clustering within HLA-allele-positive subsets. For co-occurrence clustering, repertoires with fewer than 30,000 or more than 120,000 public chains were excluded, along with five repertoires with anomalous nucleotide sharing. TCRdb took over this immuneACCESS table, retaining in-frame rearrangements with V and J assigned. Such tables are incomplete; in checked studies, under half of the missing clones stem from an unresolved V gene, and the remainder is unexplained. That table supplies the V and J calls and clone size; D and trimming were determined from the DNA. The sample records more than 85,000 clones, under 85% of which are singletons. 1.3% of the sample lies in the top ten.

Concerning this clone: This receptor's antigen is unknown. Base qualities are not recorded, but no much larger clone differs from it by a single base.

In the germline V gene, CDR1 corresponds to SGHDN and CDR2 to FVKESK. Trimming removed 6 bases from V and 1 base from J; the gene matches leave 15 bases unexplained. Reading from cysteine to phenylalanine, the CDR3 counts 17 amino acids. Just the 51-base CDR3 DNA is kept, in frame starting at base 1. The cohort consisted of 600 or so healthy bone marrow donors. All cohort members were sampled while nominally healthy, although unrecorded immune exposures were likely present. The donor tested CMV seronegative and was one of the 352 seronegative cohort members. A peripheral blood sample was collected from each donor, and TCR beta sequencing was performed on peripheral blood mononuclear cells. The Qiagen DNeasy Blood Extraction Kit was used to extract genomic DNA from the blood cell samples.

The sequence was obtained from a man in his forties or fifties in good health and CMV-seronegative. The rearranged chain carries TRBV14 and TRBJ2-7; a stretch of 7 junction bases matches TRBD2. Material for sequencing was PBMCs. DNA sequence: TGTGCCAGCAGTCATGACCCCAGCGGGAATACTTCCTACGAGCAGTACTTC. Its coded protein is CASSHDPSGNTSYEQYF.